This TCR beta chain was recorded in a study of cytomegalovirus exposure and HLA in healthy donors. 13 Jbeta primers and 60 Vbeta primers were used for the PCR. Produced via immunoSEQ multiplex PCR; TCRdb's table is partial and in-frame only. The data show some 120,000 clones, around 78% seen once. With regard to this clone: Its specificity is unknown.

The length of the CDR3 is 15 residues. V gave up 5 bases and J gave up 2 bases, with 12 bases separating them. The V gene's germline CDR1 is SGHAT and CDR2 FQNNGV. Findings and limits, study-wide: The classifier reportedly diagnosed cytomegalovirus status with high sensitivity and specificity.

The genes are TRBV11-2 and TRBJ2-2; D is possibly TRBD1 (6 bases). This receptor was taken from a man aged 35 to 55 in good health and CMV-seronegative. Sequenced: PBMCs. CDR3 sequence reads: CASSTSGTNTGELFF. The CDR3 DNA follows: TGTGCCAGCAGCACGTCCGGGACAAACACCGGGGAGCTGTTTTTT.